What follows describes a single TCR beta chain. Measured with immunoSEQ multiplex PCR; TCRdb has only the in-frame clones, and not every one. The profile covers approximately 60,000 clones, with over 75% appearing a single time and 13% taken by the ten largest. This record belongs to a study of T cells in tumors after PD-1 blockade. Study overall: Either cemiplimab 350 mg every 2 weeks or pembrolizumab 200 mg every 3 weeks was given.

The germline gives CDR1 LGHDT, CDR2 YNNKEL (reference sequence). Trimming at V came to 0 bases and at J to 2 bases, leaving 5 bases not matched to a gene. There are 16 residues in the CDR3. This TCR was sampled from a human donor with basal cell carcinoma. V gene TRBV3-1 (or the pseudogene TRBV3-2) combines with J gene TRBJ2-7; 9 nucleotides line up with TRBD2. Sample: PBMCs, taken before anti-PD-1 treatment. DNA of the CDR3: TGTGCCAGCAGCCAAGATAGACTAGCGGATACCTACGAGCAGTACTTC. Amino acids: CASSQDRLADTYEQYF.